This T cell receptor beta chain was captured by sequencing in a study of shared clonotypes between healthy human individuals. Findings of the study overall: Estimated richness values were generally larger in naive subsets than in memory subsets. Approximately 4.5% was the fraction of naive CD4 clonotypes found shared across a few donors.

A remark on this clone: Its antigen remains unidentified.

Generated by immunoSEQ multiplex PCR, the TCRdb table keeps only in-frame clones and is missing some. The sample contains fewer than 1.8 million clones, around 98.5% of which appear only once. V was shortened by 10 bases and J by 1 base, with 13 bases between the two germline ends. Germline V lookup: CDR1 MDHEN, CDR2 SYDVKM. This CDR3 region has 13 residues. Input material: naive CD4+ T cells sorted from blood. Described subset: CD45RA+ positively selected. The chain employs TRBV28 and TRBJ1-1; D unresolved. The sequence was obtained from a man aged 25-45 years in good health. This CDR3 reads CATTWAGNTEAFF. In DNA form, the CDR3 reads TGTGCCACCACCTGGGCAGGGAACACTGAAGCTTTCTTT.